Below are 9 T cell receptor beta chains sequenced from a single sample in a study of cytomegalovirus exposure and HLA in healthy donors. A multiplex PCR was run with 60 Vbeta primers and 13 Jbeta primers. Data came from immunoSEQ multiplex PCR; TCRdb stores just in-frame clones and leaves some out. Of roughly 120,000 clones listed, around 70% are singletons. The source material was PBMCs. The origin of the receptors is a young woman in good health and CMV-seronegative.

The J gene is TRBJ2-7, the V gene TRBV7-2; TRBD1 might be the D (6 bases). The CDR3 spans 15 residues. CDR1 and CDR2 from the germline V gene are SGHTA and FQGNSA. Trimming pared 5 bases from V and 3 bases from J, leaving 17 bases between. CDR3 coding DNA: TGTGCCAGCAGCCGCCCCGGGACAAATTACTACGAGCAGTACTTC. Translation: CASSRPGTNYYEQYF.

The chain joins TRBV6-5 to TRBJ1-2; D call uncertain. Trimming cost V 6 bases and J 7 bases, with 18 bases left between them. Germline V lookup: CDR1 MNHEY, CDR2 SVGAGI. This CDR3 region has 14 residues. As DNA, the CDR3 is TGTGCCAGCAGCCCCCCTGGAGGGTGGATTGGCTACACCTTC. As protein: CASSPPGGWIGYTF.

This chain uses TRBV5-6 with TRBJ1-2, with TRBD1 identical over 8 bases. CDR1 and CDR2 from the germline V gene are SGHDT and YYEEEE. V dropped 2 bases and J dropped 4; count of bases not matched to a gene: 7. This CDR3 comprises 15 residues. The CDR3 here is CASSFGQGAAYGYTF. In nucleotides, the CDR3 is TGTGCCAGCAGCTTCGGGCAGGGGGCTGCCTATGGCTACACCTTC.

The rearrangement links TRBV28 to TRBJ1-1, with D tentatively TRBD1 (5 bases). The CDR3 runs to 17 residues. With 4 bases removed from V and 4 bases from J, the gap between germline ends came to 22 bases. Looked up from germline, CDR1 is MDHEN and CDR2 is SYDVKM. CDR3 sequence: CASSSLTGGEGSTEAFF. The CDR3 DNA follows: TGTGCCAGCAGTTCACTAACCGGGGGGGAGGGGAGCACTGAAGCTTTCTTT.

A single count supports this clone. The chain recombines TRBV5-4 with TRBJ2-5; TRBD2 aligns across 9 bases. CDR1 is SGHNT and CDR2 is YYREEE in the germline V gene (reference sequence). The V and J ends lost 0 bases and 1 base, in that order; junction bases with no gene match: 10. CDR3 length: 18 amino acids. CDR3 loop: CASSLAKSAGGTQETQYF. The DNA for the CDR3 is TGTGCCAGCAGCTTGGCCAAATCGGCGGGGGGGACCCAAGAGACCCAGTACTTC.

The DNA for the CDR3 is TGTGCCAGCAGTTGCTCCGAGTTGACAGTATCTTACGAGCAGTACTTC. Residues: CASSCSELTVSYEQYF. This chain uses TRBV6-5 with TRBJ2-7; weak D call: TRBD1 (5 bases). This CDR3 has 16 residues. Per germline, CDR1 MNHEY and CDR2 SVGAGI. V was pared by 4 bases and J by 4 bases, with 20 bases between.

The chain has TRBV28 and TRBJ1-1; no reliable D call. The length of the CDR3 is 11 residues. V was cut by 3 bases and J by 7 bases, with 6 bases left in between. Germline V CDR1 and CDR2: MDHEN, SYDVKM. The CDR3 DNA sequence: TGTGCCAGCAGTTTCATCTATGAAGCTTTCTTT. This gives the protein CASSFIYEAFF.

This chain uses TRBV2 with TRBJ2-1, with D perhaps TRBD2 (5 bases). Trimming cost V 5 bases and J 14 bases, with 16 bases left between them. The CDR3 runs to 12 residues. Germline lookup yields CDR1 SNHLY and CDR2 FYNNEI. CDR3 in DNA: TGTGCCAGCAGTTCGGAGGACCCTAGTGAGTTCTTC. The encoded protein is CASSSEDPSEFF. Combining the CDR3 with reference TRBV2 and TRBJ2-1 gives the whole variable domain EPEVTQTPSHQVTQMGQEVILRCVPISNHLYFYWYRQILGQKVEFLVSFYNNEISEKSEIFDDQFSVERPDGSNFTLKIRSTKLEDSAMYFCASSSEDPSEFFGPGTRLTVL.

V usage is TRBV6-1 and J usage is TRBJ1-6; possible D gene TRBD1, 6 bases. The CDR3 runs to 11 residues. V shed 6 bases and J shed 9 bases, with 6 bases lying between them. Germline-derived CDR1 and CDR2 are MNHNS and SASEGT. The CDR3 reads CASRGGSPLHF. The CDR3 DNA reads TGTGCCAGCAGAGGGGGTTCACCCCTCCACTTT.